A single sample gave rise to the 21 T cell receptor beta chains below, sequenced in a study of Ad26.COV2.S vaccination and SARS-CoV-2 variants. Treatment meaning: approximately 18 received Ad26.COV2.S at low or high dose, single or two shots; about five received placebo; per-sample allocation not given. The samples date from day 63 after the first vaccine or placebo injection. Method: immunoSEQ multiplex PCR; TCRdb's copy keeps in-frame clones and lacks some. The data hold 400,000 or so clones, with less than 90% observed a single time. Here the sequenced sample was peripheral blood, taken in a trial of Ad26.COV2.S vaccine versus placebo. The origin of the receptors is a person between 18 and 60 years old who received the Ad26.COV2.S COVID-19 vaccine or a placebo.

J is TRBJ1-6 and V is TRBV4-1, with 9 nucleotides matching TRBD1. Per the germline V gene, CDR1 is MGHRA and CDR2 is YSYEKL. Trimming removed 3 bases from V and 7 bases from J; junction bases left unmatched: 10. This CDR3 has 17 amino acids. The CDR3 nucleotides are TGCGCCAGCAGCCAGCCGGGACAGGGTTATAGGAATTCACCCCTCCACTTT. Translated, it gives CASSQPGQGYRNSPLHF.

The V call is TRBV7-8, the J call TRBJ1-2; the match to TRBD1 covers 8 bases. V lost 5 bases to trimming and J lost 4 bases; unmatched junction nucleotides: 6. CDR3 size: 14 residues. Per germline, CDR1 SGHVS and CDR2 FQNEAQ. The CDR3 region has the DNA TGTGCCAGCAGCCCCGGGACAGGAGGCTATGGCTACACCTTC. It is translated as CASSPGTGGYGYTF.

The chain employs TRBV25-1 and TRBJ2-1, with D uncertain. Per germline, CDR1 MGHDK and CDR2 SYGVNS. Trimming pared 4 bases from V and 9 bases from J, leaving 19 bases between. This CDR3 has 15 residues. In nucleotides, the CDR3 is TGTGCCAGCAGTGTGACCAGAAAAGGAATGGGTGAGCAGTTCTTC. Its protein is CASSVTRKGMGEQFF. Full variable domain (remainder filled in from reference TRBV25-1 and TRBJ2-1): EADIYQTPRYLVIGTGKKITLECSQTMGHDKMYWYQQDPGMELHLIHYSYGVNSTEKGDLSSESTVSRIRTEHFPLTLESARPSHTSQYLCASSVTRKGMGEQFFGPGTRLTVL.

This chain uses TRBV6-5 with TRBJ2-2; D is unresolved. The ends were cut back, 2 bases at V and 0 bases at J, with 7 bases in the middle. CDR1 is MNHEY and CDR2 is SVGAGI in the germline V gene. CDR3 size: 15 residues. CDR3 sequence (DNA): TGTGCCAGCAGTTACGAGAATTCGAACACCGGGGAGCTGTTTTTT. This encodes CASSYENSNTGELFF.

The chain links TRBV30 to TRBJ1-6; weak D call: TRBD1 (5 bases). From germline, CDR1 is GTSNPN and CDR2 SVGIG (reference sequence). This CDR3 region has 19 residues. V gave up 0 bases and J gave up 0 bases, with 18 bases separating them. The CDR3, as DNA: TGTGCCTGGAGTGTAACTCGACAGAGACTCAGCTCCTATAATTCACCCCTCCACTTT. It specifies CAWSVTRQRLSSYNSPLHF.

The chain couples TRBV2 to TRBJ1-2; D unresolved. Germline CDR1 and CDR2: SNHLY and FYNNEI. The CDR3 contains 12 residues. V gave up 6 bases and J gave up 2 bases, with 7 bases separating them. In nucleotides, the CDR3 is TGTGCCAGCAGCAGAGGGAACTATGGCTACACCTTC. Its translation is CASSRGNYGYTF.

J is TRBJ2-7 and V is TRBV7-9, with 8 bases aligning to TRBD1. This CDR3 has 14 residues. From germline, CDR1 is SEHNR and CDR2 FQNEAQ (reference sequence). V was pared by 1 base and J by 7 bases, with 6 bases of the junction left unmatched. CDR3 in amino acids: CASSLGDRRGEQYF. The CDR3 DNA reads as TGTGCCAGCAGCTTAGGGGACAGGAGAGGGGAGCAGTACTTC.

V and J are TRBV6-5 and TRBJ2-1; the match to TRBD2 covers 7 bases. V was pared by 5 bases and J by 1 base, with 5 bases of the junction left unmatched. There are 15 residues in the CDR3. Germline CDR1 and CDR2: MNHEY and SVGAGI. The CDR3: CASSLWGGSYNEQFF. As DNA, the CDR3 is TGTGCCAGCAGTCTCTGGGGGGGATCCTACAATGAGCAGTTCTTC.

Written as DNA, the CDR3 is TGTGCCAGCTCACCCTCACATGGGGCCTCTGGAAACACCATATATTTT. This encodes CASSPSHGASGNTIYF. J is TRBJ1-3 and V is TRBV18, with a possible D match to TRBD1 (5 bases). Trimming stripped 3 bases from V and 0 bases from J, with 12 bases between. Germline V CDR1 and CDR2: KGHSH, LQKENI. CDR3 length: 16 amino acids. Filled out from reference TRBV18 and TRBJ1-3, the complete variable domain reads NAGVMQNPRHLVRRRGQEARLRCSPMKGHSHVYWYRQLPEEGLKFMVYLQKENIIDESGMPKERFSAEFPKEGPSILRIQQVVRGDSAAYFCASSPSHGASGNTIYFGEGSWLTVV.

The chain couples TRBV5-1 to TRBJ2-3; TRBD2 aligns across 10 bases. This CDR3 has 14 amino acids. V shed 4 bases, J shed 2 bases, and the junction held 1 base outside the gene matches. The germline V gene has CDR1 SGHRS and CDR2 YFSETQ. This CDR3 is CASSLAGATDTQYF. Written as DNA, the CDR3 is TGCGCCAGCAGCCTAGCGGGGGCCACAGATACGCAGTATTTT.

The chain joins TRBV7-2 to TRBJ2-6, with D perhaps assigned TRBD1 or TRBD2 (6 bases each). In germline, CDR1 is SGHTA, CDR2 FQGNSA. Trimming cost V 8 bases and J 0 bases, with 8 bases left between them. CDR3 length: 14 amino acids. The CDR3 here is CASGGGSGANVLTF. The CDR3 coding sequence is TGTGCCAGCGGAGGGGGCTCTGGGGCCAACGTCCTGACTTTC.

The chain links TRBV18 to TRBJ1-1; TRBD1 matches at 9 bases. V trimming: 4 bases; J trimming: 6 bases; junction bases outside the gene matches: 6. Germline V gene data show CDR1 as KGHSH and CDR2 as LQKENI. The CDR3 covers 14 residues. The chain's CDR3 is CASSRDRERPEAFF. CDR3 DNA sequence: TGTGCCAGCTCACGGGACAGGGAGAGGCCTGAAGCTTTCTTT.

This clone was detected ten times or more. V and J are TRBV5-1 and TRBJ2-3, with D possibly matching TRBD1 (6 bases). V lost 3 bases and J lost 4, with 12 bases in between. The V gene's germline CDR1 is SGHRS and CDR2 YFSETQ. The CDR3 loop spans 14 amino acids. In DNA, the CDR3 is TGCGCCAGCAGCTCGCAGGGGTGGCCAGATACGCAGTATTTT. Its protein product is CASSSQGWPDTQYF.

This clone has only one observation. The V call is TRBV7-2, the J call TRBJ2-6, with 7 bases fitting TRBD1. The CDR3 is 17 amino acids. In germline, CDR1 is SGHTA, CDR2 FQGNSA. The ends lost 6 bases at V and 3 bases at J; junction bases unmatched: 11. The CDR3 protein is CASRDRDSFFGANVLTF. CDR3 DNA: TGTGCCAGCAGGGACCGGGACAGTTTCTTTGGGGCCAACGTCCTGACTTTC.

On this clone: At one end the junction does not follow the germline gene, possibly because of a read error. The J gene is TRBJ2-3, the V gene TRBV7-6; 10 bases are shared with TRBD2. The CDR3 consists of 16 residues. Germline lookup yields CDR1 SGHVS and CDR2 FNYEAQ. CDR3 in amino acids: CASSLFTSGAVSPEVF. DNA for the CDR3: TGTGCCAGCAGCTTATTCACTAGCGGGGCAGTTTCCCCGGAAGTATTT.

This clone came up once. J is TRBJ1-1 and V is TRBV19, with TRBD1 identical over 9 bases. This CDR3 has 14 residues. Unmatched junction bases numbered 5, after V lost 5 bases and J lost 4 bases. Germline assignment: CDR1 LNHDA and CDR2 SQIVND (reference sequence). CDR3 in DNA: TGTGCCAGTAGTGGCCGGGACAGGGTCACTGAAGCTTTCTTT. Translating it yields CASSGRDRVTEAFF.

This sequence joins TRBV5-6 and TRBJ1-2, with 7 bases lining up with TRBD1. Germline V CDR1 and CDR2: SGHDT, YYEEEE. With V trimmed by 4 bases and J by 7 bases, 10 bases remained unmatched. CDR3 length equals 14 residues. DNA of the CDR3: TGTGCCAGCAGCCTTTGGGACAGATTTAGTGGCTACACCTTC. As protein: CASSLWDRFSGYTF.

This sequence joins TRBV6-2 or TRBV6-3 and TRBJ1-1; 8 nucleotides align to TRBD1. J was trimmed by 0 bases and V by 4 bases; bases with no gene match: 1. There are 14 residues in the CDR3. Germline V CDR1 and CDR2: MNHEY, SVGEGT. CDR3 bases: TGTGCCAGCAGTTGGACAGGGATGAACACTGAAGCTTTCTTT. Residues: CASSWTGMNTEAFF.

The sample holds a few counts of this clone. The CDR3 DNA is TGTGCCAGCGGGGACAGGGGATATGGCTACACCTTC. Protein: CASGDRGYGYTF. The chain has TRBV27 and TRBJ1-2, with 10 nucleotides matching TRBD1. Trimming took 8 bases from V and 5 from J; bases not matched to a gene: 2. CDR3 length: 12 residues. The germline CDR1 and CDR2 sequences are MNHEY and SMNVEV (reference sequence).

The chain employs TRBV12-3 or TRBV12-4 and TRBJ2-3; D remains unclear. This CDR3 spans 11 amino acids. Trimming cost V 5 bases and J 3 bases, with 3 bases left between them. This chain's CDR3 is CASSITDTQYF. The CDR3 DNA is TGTGCCAGCAGTATTACAGATACGCAGTATTTT.

This clone came up once. This chain joins TRBV2 and TRBJ2-5; D remains unclear. Germline V gives CDR1 SNHLY, CDR2 FYNNEI. CDR3 length: 12 amino acids. V was trimmed by 1 base and J by 5 bases, leaving 5 bases between them. For the CDR3, the DNA is TGTGCCAGCAGTGAAGAAATGGAGACCCAGTACTTC. It codes for CASSEEMETQYF.